What follows is one T cell receptor beta chain and its context. Its target is unknown. The sample is drawn from a study of metastatic and nonmetastatic thyroid tumors. The study's findings and limits: Malignant thyroid tumors reportedly exceeded benign nodules significantly in TCR beta diversity, with the difference appearing in blood and tumor.

TCRdb re-clonotyped the PCR reads through MiXCR. The table has about 18,000 clones, 30% to 40% seen once. Germline lookup yields CDR1 SGHTA and CDR2 FQGNSA. CDR3 size: 14 residues. The ends were cut back, 4 bases at V and 11 bases at J, with 20 bases in the middle. None of the patients had undergone any treatment ahead of thyroid surgery. The clonotype originates from a male donor with papillary thyroid cancer or a benign thyroid nodule (not recorded which). Some clones in this sample may be carry-over from other donors' samples. Specimen: tumor tissue. The chain recombines TRBV7-2 with TRBJ1-1; D ambiguous. The DNA for the CDR3 is TGTGCCAGCAGCTCGCAAGGAGGGTTAGGGAATGCTTTCTTT. Translating it yields CASSSQGGLGNAFF.